This TCR beta chain was identified during a study of T-cell memory formation after mild COVID-19. General study findings and limits: Several responding clones turned up in pre-infection memory, indicating that cross-reactive memory may have taken part. Clonal second-wave expansions that peaked on day 37 had unconfirmed SARS-CoV-2 specificity.

TCRdb re-called the 5' RACE reads through MiXCR, storing one row per CDR3 protein. The sample lists 350,000 to 450,000 distinct CDR3 sequences, approximately 20% occurring once. This CDR3 spans 14 amino acids. V lost 4 bases and J lost 2, with 9 bases in between. Looked up from germline, CDR1 is SNHLY and CDR2 is FYNNEI. This clonotype was seen a handful of times. Its cognate antigen is unknown. This TCR was recovered from an adult woman who had mild COVID-19 (a few samples of this study predate the infection). Cell type and time point are not known. The specimen sequenced was PBMCs or a T cell subset sorted from them (not recorded which). V and J are TRBV2 and TRBJ1-3; possibly TRBD1 for D (5 bases). The DNA of the CDR3 is TGTGCCAGCAGTGTAGAGGGGACTGGAAACACCATATATTTT. Its protein is CASSVEGTGNTIYF.